Sequencing of this T cell receptor (beta chain) was carried out in a study of blood T cell repertoires in COVID-19. Study in general: COVID-19 samples collected from the United States, Italy and Spain covered acute and convalescent phases. PBMCs, B-cell-depleted T cells, or T cells were the source of the cDNA or gDNA that made up the material.

With 4 bases removed from V and 7 bases from J, the gap between germline ends came to 12 bases. CDR3 length: 13 residues. Germline-derived CDR1 and CDR2 are SGHNT and YYREEE (reference sequence). Methods used by the authors: Estimation of nucleated cell counts was performed using reference gene primer amplification. The data were produced by immunoSEQ multiplex PCR, yet TCRdb's version contains in-frame clones alone and is incomplete. The DNA gave D and trimming, while V, J and clone size come from that table. The sample shows 200,000 to 250,000 clones, about 88% of them seen only once. The sample taken for sequencing was peripheral blood. This TCR was recovered from a man between 40 and 49 years old with acute or convalescent COVID-19. The chain is built from TRBV5-4 and TRBJ2-1; tentative D call: TRBD1 (6 bases). CDR3 coding DNA: TGTGCCAGCAGCCCACGGACAGATAATGAGCAGTTCTTC. Amino acid sequence: CASSPRTDNEQFF.